This record covers a single TCR beta chain. The sample originates from a study of blood T cell repertoires in COVID-19. After removal of 0 bases from V and 0 bases from J, the junction contained 4 bases not matched to a gene. Germline V CDR1 and CDR2: PRHDT, FYEKMQ (reference sequence). CDR3 length: 18 residues. Original data processing: Nucleated cell counts were estimated from reference gene primer amplification. The repertoire was sequenced with immunoSEQ multiplex PCR; TCRdb's copy has only in-frame clones and lacks some. That table is the source of V, J and clone size, and D and trimming were worked out from the DNA. The table shows fewer than 200,000 clones, with about 83% occurring only once.

This sequence was found in a man between 40 and 49 years old who had recovered from COVID-19. This chain uses TRBV13 with TRBJ2-1; 11 bases are shared with TRBD2. The sample comprised peripheral blood. The CDR3 DNA reads TGTGCCAGCAGCTTAGGAGGACTAGCGGGTTCCTCCTACAATGAGCAGTTCTTC. Residues: CASSLGGLAGSSYNEQFF.